This TCR beta chain was recovered during a study of persistence of HIV-infected CD4 T cells. For this clone: Its specificity is unknown.

Sequencing used immunoSEQ version 4 in survey mode. TCRdb's table, derived via immunoSEQ multiplex PCR, lists solely in-frame clones and lacks some. In the table there are 64,000 or so clones, about 77% of which are singletons. The study, taken as a whole, reports: TCR oligoclonality correlated with proviral oligoclonality in the same sorted populations.

The CDR3 is 15 residues long. Trimming cost V 4 bases and J 0 bases, with 10 bases left between them. CDR1 LNHDA and CDR2 SQIVND come from the germline V gene (reference sequence). An overlapping HIV-1 Gag peptide pool stimulated these cells at 1 ug/peptide/mL. Memory cells lacking CD40L and CD69 with high CD45RO were sorted. Undetectable plasma HIV-1 RNA below 50 copies/mL lasted at least 4 years. V is TRBV19 and J is TRBJ1-3, with D perhaps matching TRBD1 (5 bases). This sequence was found in an adult man with HIV who was CMV-seropositive. The source was CD4+ T cells sorted from PBMCs after roughly 17-hour stimulation, collected from a patient who received antiretroviral therapy. The CDR3 is CASSKGTRSGNTIYF. The CDR3, as DNA: TGTGCCAGTAGTAAGGGGACTCGCTCTGGAAACACCATATATTTT. Full variable domain (outside the CDR3, taken from reference TRBV19 and TRBJ1-3): DGGITQSPKYLFRKEGQNVTLSCEQNLNHDAMYWYRQDPGQGLRLIYYSQIVNDFQKGDIAEGYSVSREKKESFPLTVTSAQKNPTAFYLCASSKGTRSGNTIYFGEGSWLTVV.